This T cell receptor beta chain was observed in a study of regulatory T cells in long-lasting Graves disease. Through Arm-PCR of CDR3 regions and iRepertoire HTBI primers, TCR beta libraries were built. Each CDR3 protein gets one entry after TCRdb re-called the multiplex PCR reads with MiXCR. Among roughly 400,000 distinct CDR3 sequences listed, 20% were seen once. This sample's time point: persistent/refractory GD, antithyroid drugs over 5 years with positive TRAb. Extracted PBMC RNA gave rise to the TCR library. V lost 11 bases to trimming and J lost 0 bases; unmatched junction nucleotides: 14. There are 17 residues in the CDR3. CDR1 SNHLY and CDR2 FYNNEI come from the germline V gene. This clonotype was observed a few times.

This receptor was obtained from a female donor with Graves disease. Source: peripheral blood mononuclear cells (PBMCs), taken when the disease was refractory, from a patient treated with antithyroid drugs. The J gene is TRBJ2-3, the V gene TRBV2; the match to TRBD2 covers 10 bases. CDR3 DNA: TGTGCCGTAGCTGGGCTAGCGGGAGATTATAGCACAGATACGCAGTATTTT. Residues: CAVAGLAGDYSTDTQYF.